The 21 T cell receptor beta chains in this list originate from one sample, sequenced in a study of cytomegalovirus exposure and HLA in healthy donors (dated by TCRdb to 2017 to 2019). The library was made by the immunoSEQ multiplex PCR assay. A mixture of 60 forward primers for TCR Vbeta segments and 13 reverse primers for TCR Jbeta segments was used in the multiplex PCR. TCRdb stores this immuneACCESS table with in-frame sequences only. Part of the clones is absent; in the studies checked, under half of the shortfall reflects unresolved V genes, and no reason is known for the rest. Across this sample there are approximately 110,000 clones, with around two thirds seen only once. Jointly, the top ten make up approximately 8.2% of the sample. Sequenced material: PBMCs. Every receptor here comes from a woman aged 40 to 50 in good health and CMV-seropositive.

This clone was observed a handful of times. This chain joins TRBV29-1 and TRBJ2-7; D is uncertain. Germline-derived CDR1 and CDR2 are SQVTM and ANQGSEA. The ends were cut back, 0 bases at V and 3 bases at J, with 6 bases in the middle. This CDR3 contains 12 residues. CDR3 residues: CSVEEHSYEQYF. DNA of the CDR3: TGCAGCGTTGAAGAACACAGCTACGAGCAGTACTTC.

The genes are TRBV25-1 and TRBJ2-5; 12 nucleotides line up with TRBD2. V trimming: 1 base; J trimming: 7 bases; junction bases outside the gene matches: 4. CDR1 and CDR2 from the germline V gene are MGHDK and SYGVNS. This CDR3 contains 15 residues. CDR3 coding DNA: TGTGCCAGCAGTGAATCGCTAGCGGGGGGGCGGACCCAGTACTTC. Translating gives CASSESLAGGRTQYF.

This clone has only a few counts. This chain uses TRBV15 with TRBJ1-1; the D gene is possibly TRBD1 (5 bases). Per the germline V gene, CDR1 is LNHNV and CDR2 is YYDKDF (reference sequence). This CDR3 has 15 amino acids. V shed 4 bases and J shed 1 base, with 13 bases lying between them. The CDR3 protein is CATSKGRDPNTEAFF. The CDR3 DNA follows: TGTGCCACCAGCAAGGGGAGGGACCCGAACACTGAAGCTTTCTTT.

V and J are TRBV2 and TRBJ1-2; 8 bases are a match to TRBD1. The CDR3 totals 14 residues. V lost 6 bases and J lost 0; bases outside the gene matches: 3. Per germline, CDR1 SNHLY and CDR2 FYNNEI. CDR3 sequence (DNA): TGTGCCAGCAGGGTACAGGGGGCTAACTATGGCTACACCTTC. This gives the protein CASRVQGANYGYTF.

This clone was counted once. The CDR3 spells CASSFGTSPHTDTQYF. The CDR3 DNA reads TGTGCCAGCAGCTTCGGGACTAGTCCGCACACAGATACGCAGTATTTT. This chain connects TRBV7-3 to TRBJ2-3; 8 bases are a match to TRBD2. This CDR3 region has 16 residues. J lost 2 bases, V lost 3 bases, and 7 bases had no gene match. The V gene's germline CDR1 is SGHTA and CDR2 FQGTGA.

The chain is built from TRBV2 and TRBJ1-5, with 9 bases fitting TRBD1. With 0 bases clipped from V and 6 bases from J, the junction kept 6 bases outside the gene matches. The germline V gene encodes CDR1 SNHLY and CDR2 FYNNEI. This CDR3 has 16 amino acids. CDR3 loop: CASSEAGTGGRQPQHF. CDR3 sequence (DNA): TGTGCCAGCAGTGAAGCTGGCACAGGGGGCCGTCAGCCCCAGCATTTT. The variable domain in full, completed from reference TRBV2 and TRBJ1-5, reads EPEVTQTPSHQVTQMGQEVILRCVPISNHLYFYWYRQILGQKVEFLVSFYNNEISEKSEIFDDQFSVERPDGSNFTLKIRSTKLEDSAMYFCASSEAGTGGRQPQHFGDGTRLSIL.

The CDR3 loop reads CASSLDFSGTGFNQPQHF. The CDR3 nucleotides read TGTGCCAGCAGCTTAGATTTTTCCGGGACAGGATTCAATCAGCCCCAGCATTTT. V is TRBV7-2 and J is TRBJ1-5, with 8 nucleotides matching TRBD1. The germline V gene has CDR1 SGHTA and CDR2 FQGNSA. With V trimmed by 1 base and J by 3 bases, 11 bases remained unmatched. The length of the CDR3 is 18 residues.

V usage is TRBV9 and J usage is TRBJ1-5; TRBD1 matches at 8 bases. The CDR3 runs to 14 residues. CDR1 and CDR2 from the germline V gene are SGDLS and YYNGEE. J gave up 6 bases and V 3 bases, and 5 bases lay outside the gene matches. The DNA of the CDR3 is TGTGCCAGCAGCGCCGACAGGGGCCCTCAGCCCCAGCATTTT. This codes for CASSADRGPQPQHF.

V usage is TRBV9 and J usage is TRBJ1-6; the D is unclear. The germline V gene encodes CDR1 SGDLS and CDR2 YYNGEE. CDR3 size: 13 residues. V was cut by 1 base and J by 9 bases, with 8 bases left in between. The CDR3 loop is CASSVLLRSPLHF. The DNA for the CDR3 is TGTGCCAGCAGCGTACTATTACGTTCACCCCTCCACTTT. Filled out from reference TRBV9 and TRBJ1-6, the complete variable domain reads DSGVTQTPKHLITATGQRVTLRCSPRSGDLSVYWYQQSLDQGLQFLIQYYNGEERAKGNILERFSAQQFPDLHSELNLSSLELGDSALYFCASSVLLRSPLHFGNGTRLTVT.

The genes are TRBV11-2 and TRBJ1-2, with D possibly being TRBD1 (5 bases). V dropped 3 bases and J dropped 6 bases, with 20 bases sitting between them. CDR1 and CDR2 from the germline V gene are SGHAT and FQNNGV. The CDR3 has 16 residues. The CDR3 region is CASSFSPQGGGDGYTF. CDR3 coding DNA: TGTGCCAGCAGCTTCTCTCCCCAGGGAGGTGGGGATGGCTACACCTTC.

V gene TRBV25-1 combines with J gene TRBJ2-7; 11 nucleotides agree with TRBD1. Germline-derived CDR1 and CDR2 are MGHDK and SYGVNS. CDR3 length: 15 amino acids. V trimming: 1 base; J trimming: 3 bases; junction bases outside the gene matches: 2. CDR3 amino acids: CASSELGQGGYEQYF. The CDR3 DNA reads as TGTGCCAGCAGTGAATTGGGACAGGGGGGCTACGAGCAGTACTTC.

This clone was recorded a few times. The CDR3 region is CASSYSMGLWDGYTF. CDR3 sequence (DNA): TGTGCCAGCAGTTACTCGATGGGCCTCTGGGATGGCTACACCTTC. The genes are TRBV6-5 and TRBJ1-2, with no clear D. The V gene's germline CDR1 is MNHEY and CDR2 SVGAGI. This CDR3 has 15 amino acids. V lost 0 bases to trimming and J lost 6 bases, with 14 bases between them.

This clone was found a few times. The chain is built from TRBV6-6 and TRBJ1-1; D remains ambiguous. Germline CDR1 is MNHNY and CDR2 is SVGAGI (reference sequence). V lost 6 bases and J lost 6, with 8 bases in between. This CDR3 contains 11 residues. The CDR3 region is CASSRESEAFF. For the CDR3, the DNA is TGTGCCAGCAGCCGGGAGTCTGAAGCTTTCTTT.

The rearrangement links TRBV11-2 to TRBJ1-4; 8 positions match TRBD1. This CDR3 spans 17 amino acids. Trimming took 5 bases from V and 0 from J; bases not matched to a gene: 8. The germline CDR1 and CDR2 sequences are SGHAT and FQNNGV. The CDR3 sequence is CASSPGGFISTNEKLFF. The CDR3 DNA follows: TGTGCCAGCAGCCCAGGGGGCTTCATATCAACTAATGAAAAACTGTTTTTT.

The chain links TRBV19 to TRBJ1-1; 9 bases are a match to TRBD1. This CDR3 has 13 amino acids. The germline CDR1 and CDR2 sequences are LNHDA and SQIVND (reference sequence). V was pared by 1 base and J by 8 bases, with 2 bases of the junction left unmatched. The CDR3 region is CASSIGQGGEAFF. In DNA, the CDR3 is TGTGCCAGTAGTATAGGACAGGGGGGAGAAGCTTTCTTT.

The chain recombines TRBV4-3 with TRBJ2-2; 9 bases are shared with TRBD1. The germline gives CDR1 LGHNA, CDR2 YSLEER. The CDR3 has 17 residues. J lost 4 bases, V lost 0 bases, and 6 bases had no gene match. DNA of the CDR3: TGCGCCAGCAGCCAAGAAGCCACAGGGGGCCTCACCGGGGAGCTGTTTTTT. It is translated as CASSQEATGGLTGELFF.

J is TRBJ2-5 and V is TRBV29-1; 9 nucleotides agree with TRBD1. The germline gives CDR1 SQVTM, CDR2 ANQGSEA. V dropped 5 bases and J dropped 4; count of bases not matched to a gene: 5. This CDR3 region has 13 residues. CDR3 sequence reads: CSVQKGQGETQYF. CDR3 coding DNA: TGCAGCGTTCAGAAGGGACAGGGAGAGACCCAGTACTTC.

This rearrangement joins TRBV29-1 to TRBJ2-5; 7 bases line up with TRBD2. The junction had 5 bases not matched to a gene; V was cut back by 0 bases and J by 1 base. The CDR3 has 15 residues. The germline CDR1 and CDR2 sequences are SQVTM and ANQGSEA. CDR3 bases: TGCAGCGTTGAAGAGGGCGGGGGTTTCCAAGAGACCCAGTACTTC. Translating gives CSVEEGGGFQETQYF. Looking up the rest from reference TRBV29-1 and TRBJ2-5 gives the full variable domain: SAVISQKPSRDICQRGTSLTIQCQVDSQVTMMFWYRQQPGQSLTLIATANQGSEATYESGFVIDKFPISRPNLTFSTLTVSNMSPEDSSIYLCSVEEGGGFQETQYFGPGTRLLVL.

The CDR3 protein is CASGLVRPGNEQYF. The CDR3 nucleotides read TGTGCTAGTGGTTTGGTAAGGCCGGGTAACGAGCAGTACTTC. J is TRBJ2-7 and V is TRBV12-5, with D uncertain. The CDR3 is 14 amino acids. Germline V CDR1 and CDR2: LGHNT, FRNRAP. Deletions cut 0 bases from V and 5 bases from J, with 11 bases between.

The genes are TRBV19 and TRBJ1-2; maybe TRBD1 (6 bases). Germline CDR1 and CDR2: LNHDA and SQIVND (reference sequence). The CDR3 is 13 residues long. V lost 5 bases to trimming and J lost 4 bases, with 11 bases between them. The CDR3 DNA reads as TGTGCCAGTAGTCCACAGGGACGCTATGGCTACACCTTC. Translation gives CASSPQGRYGYTF.

This clone has a single count. This rearrangement joins TRBV18 to TRBJ2-3; 8 nucleotides match TRBD1. The CDR3 extends over 15 amino acids. Germline V gene lookup returns CDR1 KGHSH and CDR2 LQKENI. With 3 bases clipped from V and 6 bases from J, the junction kept 8 bases outside the gene matches. The CDR3 nucleotides read TGTGCCAGCTCACCTGGGACAGGAGGGTTGGATACGCAGTATTTT. Its translation: CASSPGTGGLDTQYF.